Sequencing of this T cell receptor beta chain was carried out in a study of blood T cell repertoires in COVID-19. Study at large: Some COVID-19 samples were acute and others convalescent; all came from the United States, Italy and Spain.

Assay: immunoSEQ multiplex PCR; the TCRdb copy retains only in-frame clones and omits some. Altogether 300,000 or so clones are present, around 89% being singletons, with the ten largest covering roughly 3.3%. Germline V CDR1 and CDR2: SGHKS, YYEKEE (reference sequence). The CDR3 runs to 14 residues. V lost 3 bases and J 1 base, leaving 10 bases between the germline ends. The specimen sequenced was peripheral blood. The J gene is TRBJ1-1, the V gene TRBV5-5; D gene uncertain. This clonotype originated in a woman between 40 and 50 years old with acute or convalescent COVID-19. CDR3 bases: TGTGCCAGCAGCTCGGGGTGGGGGAACACTGAAGCTTTCTTT. This codes for CASSSGWGNTEAFF.